Listed below are T cell receptor beta chains from one sample, sequenced in a study of blood T cell repertoires in COVID-19. Assay: immunoSEQ multiplex PCR; the TCRdb copy retains only in-frame clones and omits some. The table includes roughly 220,000 clones, around four fifths detected once. The material sequenced was peripheral blood. These TCRs come from a man in his thirties or forties with active or convalescent COVID-19. Both conserved end residues are part of each CDR3. The D gene is left open where the match is weak. Expanded clones get a size class; other rows say once, few or many, or leave the size out.

j_call clone_size d_call v_call cdr3_aa cdr3_nt
TRBJ1-5 - - TRBV28 CASTPTGQPQHF TGTGCCAGCACCCCGACAGGTCAGCCCCAGCATTTT
TRBJ1-1 - - TRBV14 CASSQDARNTEAFF TGTGCCAGCAGCCAAGATGCCAGGAACACTGAAGCTTTCTTT
TRBJ2-7 few - TRBV6-5 CASSYSWTESYEQYF TGTGCCAGCAGTTACTCGTGGACAGAATCCTACGAGCAGTACTTC
TRBJ1-2 - - TRBV28 CASSLLGGASDYGYTF TGTGCCAGCAGTTTACTGGGGGGGGCATCAGACTATGGCTACACCTTC
TRBJ2-7 - TRBD1 TRBV28 CASRGDSSYEQYF TGTGCCAGCAGGGGGGACAGCTCCTACGAGCAGTACTTC
TRBJ2-5 once - TRBV7-2 CASSLVSKETQYF TGTGCCAGCAGCTTAGTGAGCAAAGAGACCCAGTACTTC
TRBJ1-5 few TRBD1 TRBV4-1 CASSQDFSGGGNQPQHF TGCGCCAGCAGCCAAGACTTTTCAGGGGGTGGCAATCAGCCCCAGCATTTT
TRBJ1-1 - - TRBV12-3/TRBV12-4 CASSPLGGTEAFF TGTGCCAGCAGTCCCCTCGGGGGGACCGAAGCTTTCTTT
TRBJ2-7 - - TRBV24-1 CATSDPLAGSGEQYF TGTGCCACCAGTGATCCCCTGGCCGGGTCCGGCGAGCAGTACTTC
TRBJ2-3 - - TRBV9 CASSVDPGADTQYF TGTGCCAGCAGCGTAGACCCGGGGGCAGATACGCAGTATTTT
TRBJ2-7 - - TRBV13 CASSPSSYEQYF TGTGCCAGCAGCCCCAGCTCCTACGAGCAGTACTTC
TRBJ1-2 - TRBD1 TRBV7-3 CASSWSGGYGYTF TGTGCCAGCAGCTGGTCAGGGGGCTATGGCTACACCTTC
TRBJ2-7 - - TRBV30 CAWSGAGVEQYF TGTGCCTGGAGTGGGGCAGGGGTCGAGCAGTACTTC
TRBJ2-7 - TRBD1 TRBV10-3 CAIRPGQSSYEQYF TGTGCCATCAGGCCGGGACAGAGCTCCTACGAGCAGTACTTC
TRBJ2-1 - TRBD1 TRBV19 CASSIGTGPYNEQFF TGTGCCAGTAGTATAGGGACAGGGCCCTACAATGAGCAGTTCTTC
TRBJ1-2 - - TRBV6-5 CASSYQGAGGYTF TGTGCCAGCAGTTATCAGGGAGCGGGTGGCTACACCTTC
TRBJ2-7 - - TRBV21-1 CASSLLEQYF TGTGCCAGCAGCCTCCTCGAGCAGTACTTC
TRBJ2-3 - - TRBV24-1 CATSGSWTDTQYF TGTGCCACCTCGGGGTCTTGGACAGATACGCAGTATTTT
TRBJ1-6 - - TRBV18 CASSPTDTSHSPLHF TGTGCCAGCTCACCCACCGACACGAGTCATTCACCCCTCCACTTT
TRBJ2-1 - TRBD2 TRBV19 CASSIGGSGYNEQFF TGTGCCAGTAGCATAGGCGGGAGTGGCTACAATGAGCAGTTCTTC
TRBJ1-3 - - TRBV2 CASSSAGNTIYF TGTGCCAGCAGTTCGGCTGGAAACACCATATATTTT
TRBJ1-1 - - TRBV7-8 CASSLVQNTEAFF TGTGCCAGCAGCTTAGTCCAGAACACTGAAGCTTTCTTT
TRBJ2-7 once TRBD2 TRBV11-2 CASSLSSGSSYEQYF TGTGCCAGCAGCTTAAGTAGCGGGAGTTCCTACGAGCAGTACTTC
TRBJ1-1 - - TRBV6-5 CASTMTALNTEAFF TGTGCCAGCACCATGACAGCACTGAACACTGAAGCTTTCTTT
TRBJ1-1 once - TRBV28 CASSLSRVGEAFF TGTGCCAGCAGTTTATCTCGGGTCGGTGAAGCTTTCTTT
TRBJ1-1 - TRBD1 TRBV5-4 CASSLGDRDEAFF TGTGCCAGCAGCTTGGGGGACAGGGACGAAGCTTTCTTT
TRBJ2-3 - - TRBV6-6 CASSLQGGTDTQYF TGTGCCAGCAGTCTACAGGGAGGGACAGATACGCAGTATTTT
TRBJ2-7 - - TRBV28 CASRTANTYEQYF TGTGCCAGCAGGACAGCCAATACCTACGAGCAGTACTTC
TRBJ2-4 - - TRBV7-2 CASSSGLAKNIQYF TGTGCCAGCAGCTCGGGACTAGCCAAAAACATTCAGTACTTC
TRBJ2-4 - - TRBV25-1 CASSDGQLAKNIQYF TGTGCCAGCAGTGATGGACAACTAGCCAAAAACATTCAGTACTTC
TRBJ1-2 - TRBD1 TRBV5-4 CASSLGGQNYGYTF TGTGCCAGCAGCTTGGGGGGACAGAACTATGGCTACACCTTC
TRBJ1-3 - - TRBV7-9 CASSLAGPRDF TGTGCCAGCAGCTTAGCGGGCCCCCGAGATTTT
TRBJ1-3 - - TRBV28 CASSLPSGAGNTIYF TGTGCCAGCAGTTTACCTTCGGGGGCTGGAAACACCATATATTTT
TRBJ2-1 - TRBD2 TRBV3-1/TRBV3-2 CASSPIRLANYNEQFF TGTGCCAGCAGCCCCATCCGACTAGCGAACTACAATGAGCAGTTCTTC
TRBJ2-3 - - TRBV7-9 CASSLVGLRTTDTQYF TGTGCCAGCAGCTTAGTGGGACTTAGGACCACAGATACGCAGTATTTT
TRBJ1-6 - - TRBV4-3 CASSQEGLSPLHF TGCGCCAGCAGCCAAGAGGGACTCTCACCCCTCCACTTT
TRBJ1-1 few TRBD1 TRBV28 CASSLTGGAEAFF TGTGCCAGCAGTTTGACAGGGGGGGCTGAAGCTTTCTTT
TRBJ1-2 once TRBD1 TRBV28 CASSPGGTELIYGYTF TGTGCCAGCAGTCCAGGGGGTACGGAGCTTATCTATGGCTACACCTTC
TRBJ1-2 - TRBD1 TRBV29-1 CSVDRDRHGYTF TGCAGCGTTGATCGGGACAGGCATGGCTACACCTTC
TRBJ1-2 - - TRBV21-1 CASSTGQGTYPNYGYTF TGTGCCAGCAGCACGGGACAGGGGACATATCCTAACTATGGCTACACCTTC
TRBJ2-3 - TRBD2 TRBV27 CASRRRLARSTDTQYF TGTGCCAGCAGACGGAGACTAGCGCGAAGCACAGATACGCAGTATTTT
TRBJ1-5 - - TRBV4-1 CASSQVPGIAPNQPQHF TGCGCCAGCAGCCAAGTCCCTGGTATCGCGCCCAATCAGCCCCAGCATTTT
TRBJ2-1 - TRBD2 TRBV18 CASSPTSGSLAEQFF TGTGCCAGCTCCCCCACTAGCGGGAGTCTTGCTGAGCAGTTCTTC
TRBJ2-1 - TRBD1 TRBV19 CPREGQGAPVYNEQFF TGTCCCAGGGAGGGACAGGGGGCGCCGGTCTACAATGAGCAGTTCTTC
TRBJ1-3 once TRBD1 TRBV27 CASSDRTGDNTIYF TGTGCCAGCAGTGACAGGACAGGGGATAACACCATATATTTT
TRBJ2-5 - TRBD2 TRBV28 CASSSPRGGIETQYF TGTGCCAGCAGCTCTCCCCGGGGGGGGATAGAGACCCAGTACTTC
TRBJ2-1 - TRBD2 TRBV9 CASSLREHYNEQFF TGTGCCAGTAGCCTGCGGGAGCACTACAATGAGCAGTTCTTC
TRBJ1-3 - TRBD1 TRBV24-1 CANRTPGDRGENTIYF TGTGCCAACAGGACTCCGGGGGACAGGGGGGAAAACACCATATATTTT
TRBJ1-1 - - TRBV10-3 CAISESTATGTEAFF TGTGCCATCAGTGAGTCGACGGCCACAGGGACTGAAGCTTTCTTT
TRBJ2-7 - TRBD1 TRBV7-2 CASSLRGQGLSEQYF TGTGCCAGCAGCTTAAGAGGACAGGGCTTGAGTGAGCAGTACTTC
TRBJ2-5 - TRBD1 TRBV5-3 CARSLGDRGPAGTQYF TGTGCCAGAAGCTTGGGGGACAGGGGCCCCGCAGGGACCCAGTACTTC
TRBJ1-2 - - TRBV3-1/TRBV3-2 CASSQNRKNYGYTF TGTGCCAGCAGCCAAAACAGAAAGAACTATGGCTACACCTTC
TRBJ2-4 - TRBD2 TRBV25-1 CASSARGLDIAKNIQYF TGTGCCAGCAGTGCCCGAGGACTAGATATAGCCAAAAACATTCAGTACTTC
TRBJ2-1 - TRBD1 TRBV15 CATSRDRPSNRGLYIEQFF TGTGCCACCAGCAGAGACAGACCCTCCAACAGGGGTCTTTATATTGAGCAGTTCTTC